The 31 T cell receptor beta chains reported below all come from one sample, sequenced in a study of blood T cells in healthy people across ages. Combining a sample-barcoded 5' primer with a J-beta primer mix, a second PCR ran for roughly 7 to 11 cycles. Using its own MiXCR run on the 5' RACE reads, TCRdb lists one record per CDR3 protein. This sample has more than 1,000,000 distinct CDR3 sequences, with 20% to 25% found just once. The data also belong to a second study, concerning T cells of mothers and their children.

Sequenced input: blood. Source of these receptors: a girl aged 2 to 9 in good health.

In DNA, the CDR3 is TGTGCCAGCAGCGCGGGACTAGGCCTGACTGAGCAGTTCTTC. Amino acid sequence: CASSAGLGLTEQFF. The chain employs TRBV3-1 and TRBJ2-1; 8 nucleotides agree with TRBD2. CDR3 size: 14 residues. CDR1 and CDR2 from the germline V gene are LGHDT and YNNKEL (reference sequence). V lost 5 bases, J lost 9 bases, and 9 bases stayed unmatched.

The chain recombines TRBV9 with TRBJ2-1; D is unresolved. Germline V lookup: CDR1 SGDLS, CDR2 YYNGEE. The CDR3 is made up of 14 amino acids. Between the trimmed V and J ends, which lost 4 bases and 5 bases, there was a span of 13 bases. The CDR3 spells CASSPQSAHNEQFF. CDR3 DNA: TGTGCCAGCAGCCCACAATCGGCCCACAATGAGCAGTTCTTC. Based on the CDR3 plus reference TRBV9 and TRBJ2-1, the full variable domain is DSGVTQTPKHLITATGQRVTLRCSPRSGDLSVYWYQQSLDQGLQFLIQYYNGEERAKGNILERFSAQQFPDLHSELNLSSLELGDSALYFCASSPQSAHNEQFFGPGTRLTVL.

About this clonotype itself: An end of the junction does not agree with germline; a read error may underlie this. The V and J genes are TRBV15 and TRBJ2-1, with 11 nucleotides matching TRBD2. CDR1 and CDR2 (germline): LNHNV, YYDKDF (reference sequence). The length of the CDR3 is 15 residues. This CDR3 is CATSRLAGPYHEQFF. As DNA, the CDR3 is TGTGCCACCAGCCGACTAGCGGGACCCTACCATGAGCAGTTCTTC.

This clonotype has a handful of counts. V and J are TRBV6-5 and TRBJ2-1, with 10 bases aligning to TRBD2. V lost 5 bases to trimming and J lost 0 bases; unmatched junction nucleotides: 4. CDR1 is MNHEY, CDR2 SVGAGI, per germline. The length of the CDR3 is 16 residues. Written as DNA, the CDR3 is TGTGCCAGCAGTGCGACTAGCGGGTACTCCTACAATGAGCAGTTCTTC. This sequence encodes CASSATSGYSYNEQFF.

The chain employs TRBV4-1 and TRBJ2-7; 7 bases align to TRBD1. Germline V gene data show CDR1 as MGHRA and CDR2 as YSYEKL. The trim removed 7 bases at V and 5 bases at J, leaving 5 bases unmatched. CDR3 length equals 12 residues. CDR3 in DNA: TGCGCCAGCACCGATACAGGGGACGAGCAGTACTTC. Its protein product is CASTDTGDEQYF.

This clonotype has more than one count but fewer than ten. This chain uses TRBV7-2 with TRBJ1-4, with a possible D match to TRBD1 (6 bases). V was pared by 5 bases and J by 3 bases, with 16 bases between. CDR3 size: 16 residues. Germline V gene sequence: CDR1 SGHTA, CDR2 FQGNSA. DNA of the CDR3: TGTGCCAGCAGCCCCCAAGTGGACAGATCTAATGAAAAACTGTTTTTT. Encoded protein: CASSPQVDRSNEKLFF.

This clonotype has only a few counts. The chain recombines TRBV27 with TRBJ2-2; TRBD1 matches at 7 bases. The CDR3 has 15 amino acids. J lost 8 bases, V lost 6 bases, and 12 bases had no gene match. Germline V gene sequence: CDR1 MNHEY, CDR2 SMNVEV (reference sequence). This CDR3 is CASSLAQGTVGELFF. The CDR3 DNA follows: TGTGCCAGCAGCCTAGCCCAAGGGACAGTAGGGGAGCTGTTTTTT.

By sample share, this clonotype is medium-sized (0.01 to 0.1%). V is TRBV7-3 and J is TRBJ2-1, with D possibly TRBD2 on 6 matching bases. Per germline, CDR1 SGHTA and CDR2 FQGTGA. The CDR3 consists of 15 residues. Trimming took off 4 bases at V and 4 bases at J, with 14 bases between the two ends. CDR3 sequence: CASSYRLETYNEQFF. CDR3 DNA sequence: TGTGCCAGCAGCTATCGACTAGAGACATACAATGAGCAGTTCTTC.

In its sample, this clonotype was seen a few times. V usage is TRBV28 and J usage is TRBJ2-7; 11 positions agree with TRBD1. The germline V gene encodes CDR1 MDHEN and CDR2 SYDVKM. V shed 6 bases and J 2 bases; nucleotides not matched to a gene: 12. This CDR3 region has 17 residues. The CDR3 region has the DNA TGTGCCAGCAGGACCGTACCGGGACAGGGGGTACCCTACGAGCAGTACTTC. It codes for CASRTVPGQGVPYEQYF.

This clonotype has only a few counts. The DNA for the CDR3 is TGTGCCAGCAGCTTAGTAGTGAACGAGCAGTACTTC. Its protein product is CASSLVVNEQYF. The rearrangement links TRBV7-2 to TRBJ2-7, with no clear D. V was trimmed by 1 base and J by 5 bases, leaving 6 bases between them. Per the germline V gene, CDR1 is SGHTA and CDR2 is FQGNSA. This CDR3 has 12 residues. Complete variable domain (other parts from reference TRBV7-2 and TRBJ2-7): GAGVSQSPSNKVTEKGKDVELRCDPISGHTALYWYRQSLGQGLEFLIYFQGNSAPDKSGLPSDRFSAERTGGSVSTLTIQRTQQEDSAVYLCASSLVVNEQYFGPGTRLTVT.

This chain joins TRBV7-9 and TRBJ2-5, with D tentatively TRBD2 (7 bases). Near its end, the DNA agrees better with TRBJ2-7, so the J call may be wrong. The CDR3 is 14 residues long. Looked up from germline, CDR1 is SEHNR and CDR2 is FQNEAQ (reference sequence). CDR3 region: CASSLGGQPYEQYF. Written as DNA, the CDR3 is TGTGCCAGCAGTTTGGGGGGGCAGCCCTACGAGCAGTACTTC.

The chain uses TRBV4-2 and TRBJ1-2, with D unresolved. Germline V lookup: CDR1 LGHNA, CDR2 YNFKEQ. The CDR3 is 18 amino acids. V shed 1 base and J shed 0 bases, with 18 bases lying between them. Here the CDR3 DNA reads TGTGCCAGCAGCCAAGCGGTAACCCGAATGGAGGCTAACTATGGCTACACCTTC. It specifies CASSQAVTRMEANYGYTF.

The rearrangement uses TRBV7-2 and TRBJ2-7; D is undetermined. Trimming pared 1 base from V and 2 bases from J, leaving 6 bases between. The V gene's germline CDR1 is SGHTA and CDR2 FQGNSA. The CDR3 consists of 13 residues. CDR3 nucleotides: TGTGCCAGCAGCTTAGAGACAACCTACGAGCAGTACTTC. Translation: CASSLETTYEQYF.

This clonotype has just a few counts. This chain's CDR3 is CSGGRRNTEAFF. The CDR3 nucleotides are TGCAGCGGCGGTCGCAGGAACACTGAAGCTTTCTTT. V is TRBV29-1 and J is TRBJ1-1; D is undetermined. The CDR3 spans 12 residues. V dropped 7 bases and J dropped 1 base, with 10 bases sitting between them. Looked up from germline, CDR1 is SQVTM and CDR2 is ANQGSEA.

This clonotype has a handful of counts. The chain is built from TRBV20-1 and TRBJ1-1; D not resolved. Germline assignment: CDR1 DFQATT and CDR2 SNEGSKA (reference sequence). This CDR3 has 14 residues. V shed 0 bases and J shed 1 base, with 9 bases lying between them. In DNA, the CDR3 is TGCAGTGCTAGAGACCGAAGAACGAACACTGAAGCTTTCTTT. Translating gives CSARDRRTNTEAFF.

Here the CDR3 reads CASSQRERGASYEQYF. CDR3 sequence (DNA): TGTGCCAGCAGCCAAAGGGAGCGGGGGGCCTCCTACGAGCAGTACTTC. The chain is built from TRBV12-3 or TRBV12-4 and TRBJ2-7; 9 bases agree with TRBD2. The CDR3 extends over 16 amino acids. With V trimmed by 6 bases and J by 0 bases, 9 bases remained unmatched.

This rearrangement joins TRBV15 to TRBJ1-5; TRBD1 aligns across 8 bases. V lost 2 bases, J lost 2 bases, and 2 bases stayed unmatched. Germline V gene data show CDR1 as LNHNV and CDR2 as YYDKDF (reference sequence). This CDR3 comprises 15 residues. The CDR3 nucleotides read TGTGCCACCAGCAGACACAGGGGGGGCAATCAGCCCCAGCATTTT. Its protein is CATSRHRGGNQPQHF.

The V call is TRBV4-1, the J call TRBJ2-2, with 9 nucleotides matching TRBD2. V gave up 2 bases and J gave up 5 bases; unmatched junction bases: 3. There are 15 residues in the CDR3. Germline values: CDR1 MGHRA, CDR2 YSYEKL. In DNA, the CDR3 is TGCGCCAGCAGCCAACTAGCGGGAACAACCGGGGAGCTGTTTTTT. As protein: CASSQLAGTTGELFF.

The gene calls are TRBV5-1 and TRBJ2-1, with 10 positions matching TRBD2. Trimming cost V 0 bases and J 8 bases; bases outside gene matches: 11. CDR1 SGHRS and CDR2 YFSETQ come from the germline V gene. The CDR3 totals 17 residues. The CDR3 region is CASSLGVVAGGRDEQFF. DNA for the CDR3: TGCGCCAGCAGCTTGGGAGTAGTAGCGGGAGGAAGGGATGAGCAGTTCTTC.

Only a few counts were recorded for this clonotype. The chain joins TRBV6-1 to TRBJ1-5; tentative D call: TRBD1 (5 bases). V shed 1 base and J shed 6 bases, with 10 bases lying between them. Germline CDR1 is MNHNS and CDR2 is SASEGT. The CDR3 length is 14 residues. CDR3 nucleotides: TGTGCCAGCAGTGAAGTAGGTACAGGTCAGCCCCAGCATTTT. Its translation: CASSEVGTGQPQHF.

As DNA, the CDR3 is TGTGCCAGTAGTCCCGGACGAATGAACACTGAAGCTTTCTTT. Residues: CASSPGRMNTEAFF. V and J are TRBV19 and TRBJ1-1; D ambiguous. Trimming pared 5 bases from V and 0 bases from J, leaving 10 bases between. Germline V CDR1 and CDR2: LNHDA, SQIVND (reference sequence). The length of the CDR3 is 14 residues.

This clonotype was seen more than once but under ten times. Written as DNA, the CDR3 is TGTGCCAGCAGCGTAGTGGCTCAGACCACAGATACGCAGTATTTT. Its protein product is CASSVVAQTTDTQYF. The chain links TRBV9 to TRBJ2-3; D gene ambiguous. Trimming stripped 0 bases from V and 2 bases from J, with 10 bases between. The V gene's germline CDR1 is SGDLS and CDR2 YYNGEE. There are 15 residues in the CDR3.

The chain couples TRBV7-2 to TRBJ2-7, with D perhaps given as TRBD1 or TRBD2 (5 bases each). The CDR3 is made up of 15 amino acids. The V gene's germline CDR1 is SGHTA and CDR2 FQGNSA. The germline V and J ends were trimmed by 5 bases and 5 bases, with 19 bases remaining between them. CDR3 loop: CASSPGPGPLHEQYF. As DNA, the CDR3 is TGTGCCAGCAGCCCGGGGCCAGGTCCTCTCCACGAGCAGTACTTC. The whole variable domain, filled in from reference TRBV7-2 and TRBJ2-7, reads GAGVSQSPSNKVTEKGKDVELRCDPISGHTALYWYRQSLGQGLEFLIYFQGNSAPDKSGLPSDRFSAERTGGSVSTLTIQRTQQEDSAVYLCASSPGPGPLHEQYFGPGTRLTVT.

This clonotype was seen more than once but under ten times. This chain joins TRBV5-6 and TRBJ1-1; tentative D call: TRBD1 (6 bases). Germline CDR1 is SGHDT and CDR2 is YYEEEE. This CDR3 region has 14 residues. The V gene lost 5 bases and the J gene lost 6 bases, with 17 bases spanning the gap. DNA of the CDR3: TGTGCCAGCAGTAAAATACAGGGTTTTCCTGAAGCTTTCTTT. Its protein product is CASSKIQGFPEAFF.

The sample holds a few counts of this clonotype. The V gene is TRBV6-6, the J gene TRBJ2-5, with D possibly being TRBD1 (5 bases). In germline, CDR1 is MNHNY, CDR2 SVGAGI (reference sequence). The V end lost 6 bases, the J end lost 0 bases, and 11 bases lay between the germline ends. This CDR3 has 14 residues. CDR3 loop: CASRPDRNQETQYF. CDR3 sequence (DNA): TGTGCCAGCAGACCTGACAGAAACCAAGAGACCCAGTACTTC.

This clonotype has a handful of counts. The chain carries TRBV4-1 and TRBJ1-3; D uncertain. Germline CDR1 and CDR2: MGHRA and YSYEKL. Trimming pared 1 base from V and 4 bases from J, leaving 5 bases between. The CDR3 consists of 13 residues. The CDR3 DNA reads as TGCGCCAGCAGCCAAGTTCTAGGAAACACCATATATTTT. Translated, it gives CASSQVLGNTIYF.

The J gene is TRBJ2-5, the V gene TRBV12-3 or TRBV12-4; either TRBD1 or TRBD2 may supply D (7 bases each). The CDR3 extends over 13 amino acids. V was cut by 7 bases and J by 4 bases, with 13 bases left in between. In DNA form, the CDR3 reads TGTGCCAGCACCCAGGGGGGGGGAGAGACCCAGTACTTC. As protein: CASTQGGGETQYF.

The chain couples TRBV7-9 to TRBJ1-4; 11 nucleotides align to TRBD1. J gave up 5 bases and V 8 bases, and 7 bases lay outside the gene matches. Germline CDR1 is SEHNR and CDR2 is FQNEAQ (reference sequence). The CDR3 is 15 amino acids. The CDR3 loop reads CASETGDRGNEKLFF. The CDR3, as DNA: TGTGCCAGCGAAACGGGGGACAGGGGGAATGAAAAACTGTTTTTT.

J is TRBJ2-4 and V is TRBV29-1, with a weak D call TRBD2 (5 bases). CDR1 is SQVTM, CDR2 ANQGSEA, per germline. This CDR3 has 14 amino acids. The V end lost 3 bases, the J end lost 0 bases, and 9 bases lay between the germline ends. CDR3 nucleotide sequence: TGCAGCGTTGACGGAGGACTAGCCAAAAACATTCAGTACTTC. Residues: CSVDGGLAKNIQYF.

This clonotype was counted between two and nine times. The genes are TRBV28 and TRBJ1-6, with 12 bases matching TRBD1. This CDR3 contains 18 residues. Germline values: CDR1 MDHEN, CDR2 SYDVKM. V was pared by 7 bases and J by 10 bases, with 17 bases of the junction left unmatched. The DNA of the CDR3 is TGTGCCAGCACTTCCCCCCGTCCTGGGACAGGGGGCGCGTCACCCCTCCACTTT. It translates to CASTSPRPGTGGASPLHF.

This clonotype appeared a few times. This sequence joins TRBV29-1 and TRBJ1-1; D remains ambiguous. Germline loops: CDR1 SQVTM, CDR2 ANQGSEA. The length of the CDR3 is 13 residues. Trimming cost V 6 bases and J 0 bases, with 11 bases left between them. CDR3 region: CSVGRTLNTEAFF. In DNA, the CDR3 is TGCAGCGTGGGCCGCACCCTGAACACTGAAGCTTTCTTT.